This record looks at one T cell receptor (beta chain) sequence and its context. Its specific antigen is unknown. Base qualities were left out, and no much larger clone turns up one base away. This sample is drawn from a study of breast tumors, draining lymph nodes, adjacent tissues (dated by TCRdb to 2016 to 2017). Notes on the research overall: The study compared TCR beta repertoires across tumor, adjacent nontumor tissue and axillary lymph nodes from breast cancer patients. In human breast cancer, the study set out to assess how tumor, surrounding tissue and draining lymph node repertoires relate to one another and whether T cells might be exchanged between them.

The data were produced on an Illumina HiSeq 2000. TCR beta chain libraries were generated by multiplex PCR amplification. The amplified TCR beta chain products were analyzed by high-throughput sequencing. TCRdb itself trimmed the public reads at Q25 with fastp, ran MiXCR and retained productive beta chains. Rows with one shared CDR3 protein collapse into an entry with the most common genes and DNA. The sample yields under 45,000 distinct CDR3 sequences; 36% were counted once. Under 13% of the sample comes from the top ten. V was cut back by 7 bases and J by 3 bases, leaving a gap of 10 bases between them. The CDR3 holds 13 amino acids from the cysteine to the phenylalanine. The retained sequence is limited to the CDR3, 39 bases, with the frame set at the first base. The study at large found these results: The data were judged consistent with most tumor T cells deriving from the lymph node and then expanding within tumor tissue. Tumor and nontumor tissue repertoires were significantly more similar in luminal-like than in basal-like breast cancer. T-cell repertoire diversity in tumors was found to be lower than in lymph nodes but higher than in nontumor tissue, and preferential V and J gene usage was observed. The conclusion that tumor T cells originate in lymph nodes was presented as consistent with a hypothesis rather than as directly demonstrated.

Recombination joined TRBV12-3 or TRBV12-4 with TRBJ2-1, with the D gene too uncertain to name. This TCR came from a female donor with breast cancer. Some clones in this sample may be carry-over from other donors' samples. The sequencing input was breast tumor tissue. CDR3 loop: CASTPTFYNEQFF. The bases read TGTGCCAGCACCCCTACTTTCTACAATGAGCAGTTCTTC.